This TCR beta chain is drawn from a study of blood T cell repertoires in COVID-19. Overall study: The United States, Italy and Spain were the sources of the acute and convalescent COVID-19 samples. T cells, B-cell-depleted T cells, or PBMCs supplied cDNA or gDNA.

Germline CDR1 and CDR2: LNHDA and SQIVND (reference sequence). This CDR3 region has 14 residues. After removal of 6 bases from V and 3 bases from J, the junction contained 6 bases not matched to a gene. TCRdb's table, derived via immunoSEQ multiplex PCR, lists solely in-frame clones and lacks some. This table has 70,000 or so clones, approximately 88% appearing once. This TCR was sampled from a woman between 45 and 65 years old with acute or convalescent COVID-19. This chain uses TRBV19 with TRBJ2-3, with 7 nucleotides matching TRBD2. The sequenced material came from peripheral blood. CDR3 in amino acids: CASRRAGVTDTQYF. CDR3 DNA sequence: TGTGCCAGTAGGAGGGCGGGAGTTACAGATACGCAGTATTTT.